Sequencing of this TCR beta chain was carried out in a study of OX40 agonist ivuxolimab in advanced cancers. Study-wide points: Among T cells, CD8+ cells averaged more expanded clones than CD4+ cells.

In the case of this clone: The antigen is undetermined.

The table came from immunoSEQ multiplex PCR; TCRdb's copy has only in-frame clones and leaves some out. The sample lists under 60,000 clones, about 87% occurring once. Germline V gene sequence: CDR1 MNHNY, CDR2 SVGAGI (reference sequence). J lost 1 base, V lost 2 bases, and 3 bases had no gene match. The CDR3 spans 15 residues. The TCR sequence derives from an adult with an advanced solid tumor such as melanoma, head and neck, liver or kidney cancer. The rearrangement uses TRBV6-6 and TRBJ2-3; 7 bases fit TRBD2. Source: CD4+ or CD8+ T cells sorted from blood, taken in a trial of the OX40 agonist ivuxolimab. The CDR3 loop reads CASSYILAGTDTQYF. CDR3 in DNA: TGTGCCAGCAGTTACATCCTAGCGGGCACAGATACGCAGTATTTT.